The 25 T cell receptor beta chains below come from one sample, sequenced in a study of control samples from healthy donors and cancer patients. The protocol was immunoSEQ multiplex PCR, while the TCRdb copy is restricted to in-frame clones and leaves out a portion. This table holds about 70,000 clones, 75% to 90% found once. Sequencing was done on a sample of blood. These receptors all come from a man in his fifties or sixties in good health.

In its sample, this clone was seen once. V and J are TRBV9 and TRBJ1-2; D gene ambiguous. V dropped 2 bases and J dropped 0 bases, with 8 bases sitting between them. The CDR3 sequence is 14 residues long. The germline CDR1 and CDR2 sequences are SGDLS and YYNGEE. DNA for the CDR3: TGTGCCAGCAGCGTCGAAGATCCTAACTATGGCTACACCTTC. Protein: CASSVEDPNYGYTF.

The chain combines TRBV5-4 with TRBJ2-7; no definite D call. The CDR3 has 15 residues. Germline V gene lookup returns CDR1 SGHNT and CDR2 YYREEE (reference sequence). Trimming stripped 5 bases from V and 4 bases from J, with 19 bases between. The CDR3 spells CASRPGSVPPYEQYF. In DNA, the CDR3 is TGTGCCAGCAGACCAGGCTCAGTACCTCCATACGAGCAGTACTTC. Together with reference TRBV5-4 and TRBJ2-7, the CDR3 gives the full variable domain: ETGVTQSPTHLIKTRGQQVTLRCSSQSGHNTVSWYQQALGQGPQFIFQYYREEENGRGNFPPRFSGLQFPNYSSELNVNALELDDSALYLCASRPGSVPPYEQYFGPGTRLTVT.

The rearrangement joins TRBV24-1 to TRBJ2-3; D gene ambiguous. V lost 7 bases and J lost 0, with 7 bases in between. This CDR3 is built from 13 residues. Germline V gene lookup returns CDR1 KGHDR and CDR2 SFDVKD. CDR3 residues: CATSVSSTDTQYF. CDR3 nucleotide sequence: TGTGCCACCAGCGTGAGTAGCACAGATACGCAGTATTTT.

The V and J genes are TRBV5-1 and TRBJ2-2; no clear D. Germline-derived CDR1 and CDR2 are SGHRS and YFSETQ. The CDR3 spans 15 residues. The V gene lost 2 bases and the J gene lost 2 bases, with 10 bases spanning the gap. The CDR3 DNA follows: TGCGCCAGCAGCTTCGTGGCTACCAACACCGGGGAGCTGTTTTTT. This translates into CASSFVATNTGELFF.

The rearrangement uses TRBV28 and TRBJ1-2; a weak D match, TRBD1 (5 bases). The CDR3 totals 12 residues. The ends were cut back, 4 bases at V and 4 bases at J, with 7 bases in the middle. The V gene's germline CDR1 is MDHEN and CDR2 SYDVKM. The DNA of the CDR3 is TGTGCCAGCAGTTGGGGCAGCTATGGCTACACCTTC. It translates to CASSWGSYGYTF.

The gene calls are TRBV9 and TRBJ2-3, with 11 nucleotides matching TRBD2. Per the germline V gene, CDR1 is SGDLS and CDR2 is YYNGEE. The CDR3 consists of 15 residues. After removal of 0 bases from V and 8 bases from J, the junction contained 5 bases not matched to a gene. CDR3 loop: CASSVAELAGGTQYF. CDR3 nucleotide sequence: TGTGCCAGCAGCGTAGCTGAGCTAGCGGGAGGTACGCAGTATTTT. Filled out from reference TRBV9 and TRBJ2-3, the complete variable domain reads DSGVTQTPKHLITATGQRVTLRCSPRSGDLSVYWYQQSLDQGLQFLIQYYNGEERAKGNILERFSAQQFPDLHSELNLSSLELGDSALYFCASSVAELAGGTQYFGPGTRLTVL.

The J gene is TRBJ1-2, the V gene TRBV5-4, with 7 bases that match TRBD1. The CDR3 is 14 amino acids. The J segment lost 4 bases and the V segment lost 3 bases, leaving 6 bases of the junction unmatched. Germline V gives CDR1 SGHNT, CDR2 YYREEE (reference sequence). The CDR3 here is CASSSPGTVYGYTF. The CDR3 DNA reads TGTGCCAGCAGCTCGCCCGGGACAGTCTATGGCTACACCTTC.

Concerning this clone: The identical CDR3 is also encoded by other nucleotide sequences in the sample. The DNA for the CDR3 is TGTGCCATCAGTGGGGACAGGAGCTCCTACGAGCAGTACTTC. This gives the protein CAISGDRSSYEQYF. The V call is TRBV10-3, the J call TRBJ2-7, with 8 positions matching TRBD1. Per germline, CDR1 ENHRY and CDR2 SYGVKD. Losses at the gene ends were 4 bases for V and 0 bases for J; bases not matched to a gene: 2. The CDR3 totals 14 residues.

The chain has TRBV4-3 and TRBJ1-2, with D unclear. CDR3 size: 12 residues. The V end was cut by 0 bases, the J end by 8 bases, with 7 bases between. Germline-derived CDR1 and CDR2 are LGHNA and YSLEER. The CDR3 region has the DNA TGCGCCAGCAGCCAAGATTCATCGGGCTACACCTTC. Protein: CASSQDSSGYTF.

The rearrangement links TRBV7-6 to TRBJ1-2; D gene ambiguous. Per germline, CDR1 SGHVS and CDR2 FNYEAQ. The CDR3 totals 18 residues. V was shortened by 5 bases and J by 7 bases, with 29 bases between the two germline ends. The CDR3 region has the DNA TGTGCCAGCAGCGCATTCATAACCCCCCGCGAATCGAAGACTGGCTACACCTTC. Protein sequence: CASSAFITPRESKTGYTF.

J is TRBJ2-5 and V is TRBV5-1, with D possibly being TRBD1 (5 bases). Germline CDR1 SGHRS, CDR2 YFSETQ. CDR3 length: 13 residues. The V and J ends lost 0 bases and 5 bases respectively, with 8 bases between them. In DNA, the CDR3 is TGCGCCAGCAGCTTGGGACAGTTGGAGACCCAGTACTTC. This translates into CASSLGQLETQYF. The variable domain in full, completed from reference TRBV5-1 and TRBJ2-5, reads KAGVTQTPRYLIKTRGQQVTLSCSPISGHRSVSWYQQTPGQGLQFLFEYFSETQRNKGNFPGRFSGRQFSNSRSEMNVSTLELGDSALYLCASSLGQLETQYFGPGTRLLVL.

J is TRBJ2-1 and V is TRBV11-1, with TRBD2 as a possible D gene (5 bases). Germline CDR1 SGHAT, CDR2 FQDESV (reference sequence). V dropped 5 bases and J dropped 5 bases, with 16 bases sitting between them. The CDR3 has 15 residues. Here the CDR3 DNA reads TGTGCCAGCAGCCTCGAGGGCCGGGAACACAATGAGCAGTTCTTC. Residues: CASSLEGREHNEQFF.

The chain uses TRBV5-5 and TRBJ2-1, with TRBD1 identical over 9 bases. The germline gives CDR1 SGHKS, CDR2 YYEKEE (reference sequence). The CDR3 has 15 residues. Losses at the gene ends were 2 bases for V and 7 bases for J; bases not matched to a gene: 7. The chain's CDR3 is CASSFGTGLHNEQFF. DNA for the CDR3: TGTGCCAGCAGCTTCGGGACAGGGTTACATAATGAGCAGTTCTTC.

This clone was detected only a few times. The J gene is TRBJ1-5, the V gene TRBV15; D gene uncertain. Per germline, CDR1 LNHNV and CDR2 YYDKDF (reference sequence). Trimming left V 1 base short and J 6 bases short, with 13 bases between. The CDR3 covers 15 residues. CDR3 in amino acids: CATSRAEGRSQPQHF. The CDR3 DNA sequence: TGTGCCACCAGCAGAGCAGAGGGTAGGTCTCAGCCCCAGCATTTT. Filled out from reference TRBV15 and TRBJ1-5, the complete variable domain reads DAMVIQNPRYQVTQFGKPVTLSCSQTLNHNVMYWYQQKSSQAPKLLFHYYDKDFNNEADTPDNFQSRRPNTSFCFLDIRSPGLGDTAMYLCATSRAEGRSQPQHFGDGTRLSIL.

This clone was counted at least ten times. The chain employs TRBV5-4 and TRBJ1-2, with 7 bases matching TRBD1. J gave up 4 bases and V 6 bases, and 15 bases lay outside the gene matches. In germline, CDR1 is SGHNT, CDR2 YYREEE (reference sequence). The CDR3 loop spans 16 amino acids. The DNA for the CDR3 is TGTGCCAGCATCCAAACTCCCGACAGGGCTGGCTATGGCTACACCTTC. Protein sequence: CASIQTPDRAGYGYTF.

J is TRBJ1-1 and V is TRBV6-5; possibly TRBD1 for D (5 bases). The CDR3 length is 15 residues. V lost 8 bases, J lost 5 bases, and 21 bases lay in between. The V gene's germline CDR1 is MNHEY and CDR2 SVGAGI. The CDR3 region is CASRARETGGTEAFF. In nucleotides, the CDR3 is TGTGCCAGCCGGGCGAGAGAAACCGGGGGGACTGAAGCTTTCTTT.

The V and J genes are TRBV25-1 and TRBJ1-2; 11 nucleotides align to TRBD1. The J segment lost 4 bases and the V segment lost 4 bases, leaving 8 bases of the junction unmatched. The CDR3 has 16 residues. Germline V gene data show CDR1 as MGHDK and CDR2 as SYGVNS. For the CDR3, the DNA is TGTGCCAGCAGTGCGACAACCGGGACAGGGGGCTATGGCTACACCTTC. This codes for CASSATTGTGGYGYTF.

The V gene is TRBV12-3 or TRBV12-4, the J gene TRBJ2-7; 8 bases fit TRBD1. The CDR3 is made up of 13 amino acids. The V and J ends lost 5 bases and 6 bases, in that order; junction bases with no gene match: 6. The CDR3 loop is CASSMDRASEQYF. The CDR3 region has the DNA TGTGCCAGCAGTATGGACAGGGCTAGCGAGCAGTACTTC.

The chain employs TRBV19 and TRBJ2-1, with D perhaps TRBD2 (5 bases). The CDR3 consists of 11 residues. Germline CDR1 and CDR2: LNHDA and SQIVND (reference sequence). Trimming removed 9 bases at V and 7 bases at J, with 10 bases between. CDR3 DNA: TGTGCCAGCCGGAGGAGGAATGAGCAGTTCTTC. As protein: CASRRRNEQFF.

This clone was seen a handful of times. The chain couples TRBV11-3 to TRBJ2-7, with 9 nucleotides matching TRBD2. CDR1 and CDR2 (germline): SGHNT, YENEEA. V was clipped by 7 bases and J by 0 bases; unmatched bases: 16. This CDR3 has 18 amino acids. The CDR3 sequence is CASNGASGTIPSSYEQYF. The CDR3 DNA sequence: TGTGCCAGCAATGGTGCTAGCGGGACTATCCCAAGCTCCTACGAGCAGTACTTC.

J is TRBJ2-5 and V is TRBV5-1; 7 nucleotides line up with TRBD2. CDR1 and CDR2 from the germline V gene are SGHRS and YFSETQ. Germline trimming cut 3 bases from V and 5 bases from J; bases unmatched to any gene: 4. CDR3 size: 13 residues. CDR3 DNA sequence: TGCGCCAGCAGCTCGGGAGGCCGGGAGACCCAGTACTTC. This codes for CASSSGGRETQYF.

This chain joins TRBV6-2 or TRBV6-3 and TRBJ2-1, with TRBD2 identical over 11 bases. With 3 bases clipped from V and 8 bases from J, the junction kept 6 bases outside the gene matches. Germline CDR1 and CDR2: MNHEY and SVGEGT. The CDR3 consists of 15 residues. CDR3 in amino acids: CASSYGTSGSHEQFF. In nucleotides, the CDR3 is TGTGCCAGCAGTTATGGCACTAGCGGGAGTCATGAGCAGTTCTTC.

This clone was seen a handful of times. The genes are TRBV12-5 and TRBJ2-7; no reliable D call. Per the germline V gene, CDR1 is LGHNT and CDR2 is FRNRAP. This CDR3 has 15 residues. V gave up 1 base and J gave up 1 base, with 11 bases separating them. This CDR3 reads CASGLAPAKSYEQYF. The CDR3 nucleotides are TGTGCTAGTGGTTTGGCCCCGGCCAAATCCTACGAGCAGTACTTC. Full variable domain (rest looked up from reference TRBV12-5 and TRBJ2-7): DARVTQTPRHKVTEMGQEVTMRCQPILGHNTVFWYRQTMMQGLELLAYFRNRAPLDDSGMPKDRFSAEMPDATLATLKIQPSEPRDSAVYFCASGLAPAKSYEQYFGPGTRLTVT.

The CDR3 DNA reads as TGTGCCAGCAGCGATAATCCTTCTGGGGCCAACGTCCTGACTTTC. Its protein product is CASSDNPSGANVLTF. The chain has TRBV9 and TRBJ2-6; D ambiguous. The germline V gene has CDR1 SGDLS and CDR2 YYNGEE. The V gene lost 3 bases and the J gene lost 1 base, with 8 bases spanning the gap. The CDR3 has 15 residues. The full variable domain, with the rest looked up from reference TRBV9 and TRBJ2-6, is DSGVTQTPKHLITATGQRVTLRCSPRSGDLSVYWYQQSLDQGLQFLIQYYNGEERAKGNILERFSAQQFPDLHSELNLSSLELGDSALYFCASSDNPSGANVLTFGAGSRLTVL.

The CDR3 bases are TGCGCCAGCAGCCAACGACACGGGAGACAGGGCTATAATGAAAAACTGTTTTTT. Translated, it gives CASSQRHGRQGYNEKLFF. The chain links TRBV4-3 to TRBJ1-4; TRBD1 matches at 7 bases. CDR1 LGHNA and CDR2 YSLEER come from the germline V gene. The ends lost 2 bases at V and 4 bases at J; junction bases unmatched: 13. The length of the CDR3 is 18 residues.